The 28 T cell receptor beta chains reported below all come from one sample, sequenced in a study of cytomegalovirus exposure and HLA in healthy donors. TCRdb keeps only in-frame clones here, not all; method: immunoSEQ multiplex PCR. This sample has about 330,000 clones, with about nine tenths found just once. Sequenced material: PBMCs. These receptors were obtained from a woman aged 30 to 39 in good health and CMV-seropositive.

This clone showed up just once. V usage is TRBV16 and J usage is TRBJ1-1; TRBD1 matches 7 bases. The trim removed 3 bases at V and 4 bases at J, leaving 5 bases unmatched. CDR1 and CDR2 from the germline V gene are KGHSY and FQNENV. The CDR3 spans 14 residues. The CDR3 DNA follows: TGTGCCAGCAGCCAGACAGGGTTCCCCACTGAAGCTTTCTTT. Its translation is CASSQTGFPTEAFF.

This chain joins TRBV9 and TRBJ1-1; the D is unclear. V dropped 0 bases and J dropped 8 bases, with 8 bases sitting between them. The V gene's germline CDR1 is SGDLS and CDR2 YYNGEE. CDR3 length: 12 amino acids. The CDR3 reads CASSVDLGEAFF. Written as DNA, the CDR3 is TGTGCCAGCAGCGTAGATTTGGGGGAAGCTTTCTTT.

This clone was seen only once. The CDR3 sequence is CASSGRQGNTEAFF. CDR3 bases: TGTGCCAGCAGTGGGCGACAGGGGAACACTGAAGCTTTCTTT. The chain employs TRBV2 and TRBJ1-1, with 7 positions matching TRBD1. The V and J ends lost 4 bases and 1 base, in that order; junction bases with no gene match: 3. Germline V gene sequence: CDR1 SNHLY, CDR2 FYNNEI. The CDR3 loop spans 14 amino acids. The full variable domain, its missing parts supplied by reference TRBV2 and TRBJ1-1, is EPEVTQTPSHQVTQMGQEVILRCVPISNHLYFYWYRQILGQKVEFLVSFYNNEISEKSEIFDDQFSVERPDGSNFTLKIRSTKLEDSAMYFCASSGRQGNTEAFFGQGTRLTVV.

The chain carries TRBV13 and TRBJ2-7, with 7 bases identical to TRBD1. CDR1 and CDR2 from the germline V gene are PRHDT and FYEKMQ (reference sequence). The CDR3 has 14 residues. The V gene end was trimmed by 5 bases and the J gene end by 6 bases; junction bases not matched to a gene: 10. The CDR3 sequence: CASSALDRVFEQYF. The CDR3 nucleotides are TGTGCCAGCAGCGCCCTAGACAGGGTTTTCGAGCAGTACTTC.

The chain employs TRBV9 and TRBJ2-3, with 7 positions matching TRBD2. V was clipped by 7 bases and J by 1 base; unmatched bases: 6. Per the germline V gene, CDR1 is SGDLS and CDR2 is YYNGEE. There are 14 residues in the CDR3. The CDR3 here is CASGRGGRTDTQYF. In DNA form, the CDR3 reads TGTGCCAGCGGGAGGGGAGGCCGCACAGATACGCAGTATTTT. The full variable domain, its missing parts supplied by reference TRBV9 and TRBJ2-3, is DSGVTQTPKHLITATGQRVTLRCSPRSGDLSVYWYQQSLDQGLQFLIQYYNGEERAKGNILERFSAQQFPDLHSELNLSSLELGDSALYFCASGRGGRTDTQYFGPGTRLTVL.

J is TRBJ1-1 and V is TRBV28, with D unclear. V lost 4 bases and J 2 bases, leaving 8 bases between the germline ends. From germline, CDR1 is MDHEN and CDR2 SYDVKM. CDR3 length: 13 amino acids. In DNA, the CDR3 is TGTGCCAGCAGTTGGACGGACAACACTGAAGCTTTCTTT. Amino acid sequence: CASSWTDNTEAFF.

This chain connects TRBV7-3 to TRBJ2-1; no clear D gene. V lost 6 bases to trimming and J lost 3 bases, with 6 bases between them. This CDR3 comprises 12 residues. Germline CDR1 is SGHTA and CDR2 is FQGTGA. The CDR3 DNA is TGTGCCAGCAGTATGAACTACAATGAGCAGTTCTTC. This sequence encodes CASSMNYNEQFF.

The rearrangement uses TRBV11-1 and TRBJ2-2; D gene uncertain. The CDR3 runs to 14 residues. Germline V gene data show CDR1 as SGHAT and CDR2 as FQDESV (reference sequence). Trimming left V 2 bases short and J 1 base short, with 5 bases between. Here the CDR3 reads CASSLLRNTGELFF. DNA for the CDR3: TGTGCCAGCAGCTTATTACGGAACACCGGGGAGCTGTTTTTT. Full variable domain (outside the CDR3, taken from reference TRBV11-1 and TRBJ2-2): EAEVAQSPRYKITEKSQAVAFWCDPISGHATLYWYRQILGQGPELLVQFQDESVVDDSQLPKDRFSAERLKGVDSTLKIQPAELGDSAMYLCASSLLRNTGELFFGEGSRLTVL.

J is TRBJ2-1 and V is TRBV29-1, with 14 bases aligning to TRBD2. This CDR3 region has 14 residues. Germline lookup yields CDR1 SQVTM and CDR2 ANQGSEA. V dropped 6 bases and J dropped 7; count of bases not matched to a gene: 5. CDR3 loop: CSVVTSGGVNEQFF. For the CDR3, the DNA is TGCAGCGTGGTGACTAGCGGGGGGGTAAATGAGCAGTTCTTC.

The CDR3: CANYGDPEGCRKETQYF. In nucleotides, the CDR3 is TGTGCCAACTACGGCGACCCGGAGGGTTGTAGGAAAGAGACCCAGTACTTC. The J gene is TRBJ2-5, the V gene TRBV19; perhaps TRBD2 as D (6 bases). CDR3 length: 17 residues. V was trimmed by 10 bases and J by 3 bases, leaving 27 bases between them. Germline V gene data show CDR1 as LNHDA and CDR2 as SQIVND (reference sequence).

This clone was seen only once. The chain combines TRBV5-4 with TRBJ1-2, with no clear D. The CDR3 sequence is 13 residues long. Per germline, CDR1 SGHNT and CDR2 YYREEE (reference sequence). Trimming took 4 bases from V and 4 from J, leaving 11 bases between them. Here the CDR3 DNA reads TGTGCCAGCAGCCGCCCCTCTGGCTATGGCTACACCTTC. It specifies CASSRPSGYGYTF.

This clone has a single count. The J gene is TRBJ2-1, the V gene TRBV19; 9 positions agree with TRBD2. The CDR3 has 15 amino acids. V lost 3 bases to trimming and J lost 6 bases; unmatched junction nucleotides: 6. Germline values: CDR1 LNHDA, CDR2 SQIVND (reference sequence). The CDR3 DNA reads as TGTGCCAGTAGTATCCCGGGACTAGCAGGCAATGAGCAGTTCTTC. Translating gives CASSIPGLAGNEQFF.

This clone has only one observation. The chain links TRBV11-3 to TRBJ2-2, with 13 nucleotides matching TRBD2. Germline V CDR1 and CDR2: SGHNT, YENEEA. The CDR3 is made up of 16 amino acids. V was pared by 5 bases and J by 4 bases, with 4 bases of the junction left unmatched. CDR3 DNA: TGTGCCAGCAGCGTCGGACTAGCGGGGGCCACCGGGGAGCTGTTTTTT. Encoded protein: CASSVGLAGATGELFF.

The V gene is TRBV7-7, the J gene TRBJ1-1, with 8 bases lining up with TRBD1. The trim removed 5 bases at V and 0 bases at J, leaving 5 bases unmatched. The germline V gene has CDR1 SSHAT and CDR2 FNYEAQ (reference sequence). This CDR3 has 15 amino acids. The CDR3, as DNA: TGTGCCAGCAGCCCGAGGACAGGGATGAACACTGAAGCTTTCTTT. Translation gives CASSPRTGMNTEAFF. Supplemented by reference TRBV7-7 and TRBJ1-1, the full variable domain reads GAGVSQSPRYKVTKRGQDVTLRCDPISSHATLYWYQQALGQGPEFLTYFNYEAQPDKSGLPSDRFSAERPEGSISTLTIQRTEQRDSAMYRCASSPRTGMNTEAFFGQGTRLTVV.

The chain has TRBV5-1 and TRBJ2-5, with D perhaps matching TRBD2 (6 bases). Germline values: CDR1 SGHRS, CDR2 YFSETQ. V was cut by 0 bases and J by 4 bases, with 10 bases left in between. This CDR3 region has 14 residues. CDR3 protein: CASSLVSGAETQYF. CDR3 in DNA: TGCGCCAGCAGCTTGGTGTCGGGAGCAGAGACCCAGTACTTC.

V gene TRBV5-6 combines with J gene TRBJ2-7, with D tentatively TRBD2 (6 bases). V shed 3 bases and J shed 2 bases, with 12 bases lying between them. Germline V gene sequence: CDR1 SGHDT, CDR2 YYEEEE. CDR3 length: 14 amino acids. The CDR3 DNA is TGTGCCAGCAGCTCGGTGGGGAGGACCTACGAGCAGTACTTC. Its translation is CASSSVGRTYEQYF.

The genes are TRBV11-2 and TRBJ1-2, with TRBD1 matching over 8 bases. V dropped 5 bases and J dropped 6; count of bases not matched to a gene: 8. The CDR3 is 14 amino acids. The germline CDR1 and CDR2 sequences are SGHAT and FQNNGV. DNA of the CDR3: TGTGCCAGCAGCCTGTCCGACAGGGGTGATGGCTACACCTTC. This gives the protein CASSLSDRGDGYTF.

The chain combines TRBV5-6 with TRBJ1-2; D perhaps matches TRBD1 (6 bases). This CDR3 comprises 15 residues. V lost 3 bases, J lost 2 bases, and 14 bases lay in between. Germline values: CDR1 SGHDT, CDR2 YYEEEE. CDR3 DNA sequence: TGTGCCAGCAGCTCCCTGGAGGGGGTGAACTATGGCTACACCTTC. Residues: CASSSLEGVNYGYTF.

This clone occurred once. V usage is TRBV4-2 and J usage is TRBJ1-5, with a possible D match to TRBD1 (5 bases). This CDR3 is 15 amino acids long. Germline V gene lookup returns CDR1 LGHNA and CDR2 YNFKEQ. V was pared by 1 base and J by 5 bases, with 12 bases between. Here the CDR3 DNA reads TGTGCCAGCAGCCAAGGGGACGGTGTCCATCAGCCCCAGCATTTT. Encoded protein: CASSQGDGVHQPQHF.

The chain employs TRBV4-3 and TRBJ1-2, with no clear D. V was cut by 0 bases and J by 8 bases, with 13 bases left in between. The CDR3 extends over 14 amino acids. CDR1 LGHNA and CDR2 YSLEER come from the germline V gene. The chain's CDR3 is CASSQDLRSKGYTF. The CDR3 coding sequence is TGCGCCAGCAGCCAAGATCTCCGGAGCAAGGGCTACACCTTC.

This clone came up a few times. The chain joins TRBV27 to TRBJ1-4; D not certain. CDR3 length equals 13 residues. Germline-derived CDR1 and CDR2 are MNHEY and SMNVEV (reference sequence). Trimming stripped 8 bases from V and 8 bases from J, with 15 bases between. This chain's CDR3 is CASQDLNMEKLFF. CDR3 nucleotide sequence: TGTGCCAGCCAGGACTTGAATATGGAAAAACTGTTTTTT.

CDR3 residues: CASSEGGYEQYF. The DNA of the CDR3 is TGTGCCAGCTCGGAAGGGGGCTACGAGCAGTACTTC. V is TRBV2 and J is TRBJ2-7, with D possibly TRBD1 on 6 matching bases. Germline V CDR1 and CDR2: SNHLY, FYNNEI. The CDR3 contains 12 residues. V dropped 8 bases and J dropped 3 bases, with 11 bases sitting between them.

CDR3 amino acids: CASSWGGGELFF. CDR3 bases: TGTGCCAGCAGCTGGGGGGGCGGGGAGCTGTTTTTT. The chain employs TRBV11-3 and TRBJ2-2; TRBD2 matches 7 bases. Trimming removed 4 bases from V and 7 bases from J; junction bases left unmatched: 0. Germline lookup yields CDR1 SGHNT and CDR2 YENEEA. The CDR3 runs 12 residues.

This clone was detected only once. V and J are TRBV5-1 and TRBJ2-2, with 8 bases identical to TRBD1. The CDR3 is 16 amino acids. With V trimmed by 4 bases and J by 1 base, 6 bases remained unmatched. Per the germline V gene, CDR1 is SGHRS and CDR2 is YFSETQ. CDR3 residues: CASSLLGTGNTGELFF. CDR3 nucleotide sequence: TGCGCCAGCAGCCTACTTGGGACAGGGAACACCGGGGAGCTGTTTTTT.

The chain carries TRBV2 and TRBJ2-5; TRBD2 matches 12 bases. Unmatched junction bases numbered 14, after V lost 6 bases and J lost 0 bases. Germline assignment: CDR1 SNHLY and CDR2 FYNNEI. The CDR3 spans 19 residues. The CDR3: CASRKGGLAGGGYQETQYF. The CDR3, as DNA: TGTGCCAGCAGGAAAGGAGGGCTAGCGGGAGGGGGGTACCAAGAGACCCAGTACTTC.

This clone was detected only once. This chain links TRBV28 with TRBJ2-7; 9 nucleotides match TRBD2. V was pared by 6 bases and J by 2 bases, with 8 bases of the junction left unmatched. CDR3 length: 15 residues. Germline loops: CDR1 MDHEN, CDR2 SYDVKM. CDR3 DNA: TGTGCCAGCAGCCCAGGAGCGGGAGGTCCCTACGAGCAGTACTTC. Translated: CASSPGAGGPYEQYF. Using reference TRBV28 and TRBJ2-7 for the parts outside the CDR3, the full variable domain is DVKVTQSSRYLVKRTGEKVFLECVQDMDHENMFWYRQDPGLGLRLIYFSYDVKMKEKGDIPEGYSVSREKKERFSLILESASTNQTSMYLCASSPGAGGPYEQYFGPGTRLTVT.

The chain couples TRBV7-2 to TRBJ2-7, with 7 bases matching TRBD2. CDR3 length: 18 residues. Germline V gene sequence: CDR1 SGHTA, CDR2 FQGNSA. With V trimmed by 3 bases and J by 2 bases, 16 bases remained unmatched. The CDR3 bases are TGTGCCAGCAGCTTCCCCCCCTGGTTAGCGGGTACTACCTACGAGCAGTACTTC. Residues: CASSFPPWLAGTTYEQYF.

J is TRBJ2-7 and V is TRBV27; weak D call: TRBD1 (6 bases). V lost 7 bases to trimming and J lost 6 bases, with 10 bases between them. CDR1 and CDR2 from the germline V gene are MNHEY and SMNVEV (reference sequence). The CDR3 consists of 11 residues. The CDR3 nucleotides read TGTGCCAGCACCAGGGGCGGCGAGCAGTACTTC. Translation: CASTRGGEQYF.